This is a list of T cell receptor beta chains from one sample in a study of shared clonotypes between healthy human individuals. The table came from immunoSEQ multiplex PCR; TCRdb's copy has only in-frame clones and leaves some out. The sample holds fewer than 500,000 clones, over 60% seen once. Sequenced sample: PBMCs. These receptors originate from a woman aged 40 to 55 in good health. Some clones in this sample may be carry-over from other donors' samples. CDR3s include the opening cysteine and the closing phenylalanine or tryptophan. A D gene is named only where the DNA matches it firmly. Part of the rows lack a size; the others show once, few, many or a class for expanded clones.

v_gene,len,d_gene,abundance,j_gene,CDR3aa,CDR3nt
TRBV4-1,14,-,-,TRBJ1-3,CASSQAVGINTIYF,TGCGCCAGCAGCCAAGCGGTTGGCATAAACACCATATATTTT
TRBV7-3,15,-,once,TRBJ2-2,CASSQGQWDTGELFF,TGTGCCAGCAGCCAAGGGCAGTGGGACACCGGGGAGCTGTTTTTT
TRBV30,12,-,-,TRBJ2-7,CAWQQGRYEQYF,TGTGCCTGGCAACAGGGCCGCTACGAGCAGTACTTC
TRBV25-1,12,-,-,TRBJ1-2,CASSDGFYGYTF,TGTGCCAGCAGTGACGGCTTCTATGGCTACACCTTC
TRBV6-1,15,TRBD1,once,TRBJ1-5,CASRQRQGQNQPQHF,TGTGCCAGCAGACAGCGACAGGGGCAGAATCAGCCCCAGCATTTT
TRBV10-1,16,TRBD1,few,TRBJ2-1,CASSEYRGRAINEQFF,TGCGCCAGCAGTGAGTACAGGGGGCGCGCAATCAATGAGCAGTTCTTC
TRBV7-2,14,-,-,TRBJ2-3,CAIHPRTSTDTQYF,TGTGCCATCCACCCAAGGACTAGCACAGATACGCAGTATTTT
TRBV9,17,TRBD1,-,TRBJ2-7,CASSVAFGTEFLRGQYF,TGTGCCAGCAGCGTAGCTTTTGGGACAGAGTTCCTACGAGGGCAGTACTTC
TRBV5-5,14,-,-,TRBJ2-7,CASRRDSPSYEQYF,TGTGCCAGCAGACGGGACTCCCCCTCCTACGAGCAGTACTTC
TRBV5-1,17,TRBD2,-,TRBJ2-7,CASSLALWLADPYEQYF,TGCGCCAGCAGCTTGGCTCTGTGGCTAGCGGACCCCTACGAGCAGTACTTC
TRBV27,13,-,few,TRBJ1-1,CASSFGKNTEAFF,TGTGCCAGCAGTTTTGGGAAGAACACTGAAGCTTTCTTT
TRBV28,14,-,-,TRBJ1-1,CASSTWTDAREAFF,TGTGCCAGCAGTACCTGGACGGATGCTCGTGAAGCTTTCTTT
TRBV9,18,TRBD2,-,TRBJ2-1,CASSPRSSGRGVYNEQFF,TGTGCCAGCAGCCCGCGGTCTAGCGGGAGGGGAGTCTACAATGAGCAGTTCTTC
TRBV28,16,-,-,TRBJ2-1,CASRPLWVQTYNEQFF,TGTGCCAGCAGACCCCTATGGGTCCAAACCTACAATGAGCAGTTCTTC
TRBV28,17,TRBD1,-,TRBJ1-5,CASTLRGYRGTYQPQHF,TGTGCCAGCACCCTCAGGGGGTACAGGGGGACATATCAGCCCCAGCATTTT
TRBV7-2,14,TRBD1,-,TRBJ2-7,CASSSGQGGYEQYF,TGTGCCAGCAGCTCAGGACAGGGGGGGTACGAGCAGTACTTC
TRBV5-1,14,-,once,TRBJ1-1,CASSPGQFNTEAFF,TGCGCCAGCAGCCCAGGACAGTTTAACACTGAAGCTTTCTTT
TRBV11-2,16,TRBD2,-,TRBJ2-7,CASSFGTSGSSYEQYF,TGTGCCAGCAGCTTCGGTACTAGCGGGAGCTCCTACGAGCAGTACTTC
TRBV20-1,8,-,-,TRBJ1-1,CSGTEAFF,TGCAGTGGTACTGAAGCTTTCTTT
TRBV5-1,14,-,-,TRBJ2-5,CASSVDFLGETQYF,TGCGCCAGCAGCGTGGACTTCTTAGGTGAGACCCAGTACTTC
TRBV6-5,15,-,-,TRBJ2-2,CASSPPGGRAGELFF,TGTGCCAGCAGCCCGCCCGGGGGAAGGGCCGGGGAGCTGTTTTTT
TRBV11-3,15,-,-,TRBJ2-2,CASSPSGSNTGELFF,TGTGCCAGCAGCCCATCGGGATCGAACACCGGGGAGCTGTTTTTT
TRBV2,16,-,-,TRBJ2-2,CASSPTDGRSTGELFF,TGTGCCAGCAGTCCGACGGACGGACGGAGCACCGGGGAGCTGTTTTTT
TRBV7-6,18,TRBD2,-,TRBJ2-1,CASSLRPSSGVRYNEQFF,TGTGCCAGCAGCTTACGCCCTTCTAGCGGGGTCCGCTACAATGAGCAGTTCTTC
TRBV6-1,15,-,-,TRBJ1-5,CASISIQGFNQPQHF,TGTGCCAGCATTTCGATCCAGGGTTTTAATCAGCCCCAGCATTTT
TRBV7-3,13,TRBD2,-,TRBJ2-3,CASQAGNADTQYF,TGTGCCAGCCAAGCGGGAAACGCAGATACGCAGTATTTT
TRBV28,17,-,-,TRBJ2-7,CASSPLGGTNIIYEQYF,TGTGCCAGCAGCCCCCTGGGCGGGACAAACATAATCTACGAGCAGTACTTC
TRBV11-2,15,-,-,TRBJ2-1,CASSSQGGHRGEQFF,TGTGCCAGCAGCTCCCAGGGGGGGCATCGGGGTGAGCAGTTCTTC
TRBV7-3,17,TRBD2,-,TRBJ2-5,CASSRTGTSGAGETQYF,TGTGCCAGCAGTCGTACCGGGACTAGCGGGGCTGGGGAGACCCAGTACTTC
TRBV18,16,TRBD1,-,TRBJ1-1,CASSPRQGAENTEAFF,TGTGCCAGCTCACCTCGGCAGGGGGCTGAGAACACTGAAGCTTTCTTT
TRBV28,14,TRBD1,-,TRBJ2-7,CASSLGQPSYEQYF,TGTGCCAGCAGCTTGGGACAGCCCTCCTACGAGCAGTACTTC
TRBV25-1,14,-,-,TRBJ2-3,CASRRAISTDTQYF,TGTGCCAGCAGGCGGGCTATTAGCACAGATACGCAGTATTTT
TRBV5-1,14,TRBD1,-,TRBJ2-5,CASSIGQGAETQYF,TGCGCCAGCAGCATAGGACAGGGGGCAGAGACCCAGTACTTC
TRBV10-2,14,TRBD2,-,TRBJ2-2,CASRTSGSTGELFF,TGCGCCAGCAGAACTAGCGGGAGCACCGGGGAGCTGTTTTTT
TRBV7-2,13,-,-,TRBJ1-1,CASSLSPSAEAFF,TGTGCCAGCAGCTTGTCCCCGTCGGCTGAAGCTTTCTTT
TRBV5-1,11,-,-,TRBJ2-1,CASGEINEQFF,TGCGCCAGCGGTGAGATCAATGAGCAGTTCTTC
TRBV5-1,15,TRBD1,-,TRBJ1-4,CASSLQGQRNEKLFF,TGCGCCAGCAGCTTGCAGGGACAGCGTAATGAAAAACTGTTTTTT
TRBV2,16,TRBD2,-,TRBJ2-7,CATEWTSGDRAYEQYF,TGTGCCACCGAATGGACTAGCGGCGATAGGGCCTACGAGCAGTACTTC
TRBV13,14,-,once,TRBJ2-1,CASSLDGPYNEQFF,TGTGCCAGCAGCTTAGACGGACCCTACAATGAGCAGTTCTTC
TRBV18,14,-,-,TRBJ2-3,CASSSSSLTDTQYF,TGTGCCAGCTCCTCATCCTCACTCACAGATACGCAGTATTTT
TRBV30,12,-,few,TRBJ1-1,CAGKSGSTEAFF,TGTGCCGGGAAGTCGGGGAGCACTGAAGCTTTCTTT
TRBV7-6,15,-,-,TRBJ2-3,CASSLQGSGTDTQYF,TGTGCCAGCAGCTTACAGGGTTCCGGCACAGATACGCAGTATTTT
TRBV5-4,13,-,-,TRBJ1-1,CASSLGLNTEAFF,TGTGCCAGCAGCTTGGGCCTGAACACTGAAGCTTTCTTT
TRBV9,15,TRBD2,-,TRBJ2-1,CASSDGPSGPNEQFF,TGTGCCAGCAGCGATGGGCCTAGCGGGCCCAATGAGCAGTTCTTC
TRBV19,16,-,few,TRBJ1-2,CASSIPGEWISSGYTF,TGTGCCAGTAGTATCCCAGGGGAATGGATTTCAAGTGGCTACACCTTC
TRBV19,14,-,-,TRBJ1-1,CASRHQDINTEAFF,TGTGCCAGTAGGCACCAAGACATCAACACTGAAGCTTTCTTT